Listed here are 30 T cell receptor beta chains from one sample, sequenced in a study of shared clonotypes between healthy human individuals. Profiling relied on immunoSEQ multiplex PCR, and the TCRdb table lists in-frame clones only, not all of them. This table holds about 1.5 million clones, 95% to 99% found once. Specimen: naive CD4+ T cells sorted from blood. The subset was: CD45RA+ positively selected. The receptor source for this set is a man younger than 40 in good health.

The CDR3 DNA follows: TGTGCCAGCAGTGACACAGGGCGGAGAGCCACTGAAGCTTTCTTT. This encodes CASSDTGRRATEAFF. The rearrangement joins TRBV28 to TRBJ1-1, with a weak D call TRBD1 (6 bases). Germline CDR1 reads MDHEN; CDR2 reads SYDVKM. This CDR3 spans 15 amino acids. Trimming shortened V by 5 bases and J by 4 bases, and 17 bases separated the two germline ends.

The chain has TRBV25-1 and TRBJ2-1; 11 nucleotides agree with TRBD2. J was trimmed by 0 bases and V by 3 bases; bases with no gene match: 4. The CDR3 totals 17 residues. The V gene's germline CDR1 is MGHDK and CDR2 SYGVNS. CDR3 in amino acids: CASSELAGGSSYNEQFF. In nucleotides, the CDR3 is TGTGCCAGCAGTGAGTTAGCGGGAGGGAGCTCCTACAATGAGCAGTTCTTC.

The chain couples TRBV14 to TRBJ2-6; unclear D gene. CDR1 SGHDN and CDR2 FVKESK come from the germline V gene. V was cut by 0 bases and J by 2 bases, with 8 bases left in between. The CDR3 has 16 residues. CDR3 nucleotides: TGTGCCAGCAGCCAAGATTGGGTACCTGGGGCCAACGTCCTGACTTTC. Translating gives CASSQDWVPGANVLTF.

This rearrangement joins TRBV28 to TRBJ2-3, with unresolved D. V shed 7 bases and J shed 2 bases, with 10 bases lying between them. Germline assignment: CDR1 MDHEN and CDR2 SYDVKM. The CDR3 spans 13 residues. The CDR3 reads CASISGNTDTQYF. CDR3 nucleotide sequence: TGTGCCAGCATTTCCGGAAACACAGATACGCAGTATTTT.

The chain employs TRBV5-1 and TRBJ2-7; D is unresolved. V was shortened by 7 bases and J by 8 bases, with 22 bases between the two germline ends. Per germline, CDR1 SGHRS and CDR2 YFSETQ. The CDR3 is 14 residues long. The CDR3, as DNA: TGCGCCAGCTGGGCAGCGAGCTCGGGTGGCAAGCAGTACTTC. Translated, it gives CASWAASSGGKQYF.

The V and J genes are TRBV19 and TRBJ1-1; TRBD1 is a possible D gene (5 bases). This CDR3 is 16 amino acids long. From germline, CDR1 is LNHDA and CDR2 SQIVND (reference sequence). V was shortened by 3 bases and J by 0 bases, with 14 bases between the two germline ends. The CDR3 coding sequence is TGTGCCAGTAGTATCCCGGGACGGATGATGAACACTGAAGCTTTCTTT. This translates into CASSIPGRMMNTEAFF.

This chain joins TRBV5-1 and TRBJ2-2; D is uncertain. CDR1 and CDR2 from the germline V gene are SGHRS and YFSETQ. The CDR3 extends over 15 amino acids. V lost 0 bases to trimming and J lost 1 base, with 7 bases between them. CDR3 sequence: CASSLAQMNTGELFF. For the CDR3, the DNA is TGCGCCAGCAGCTTGGCCCAGATGAACACCGGGGAGCTGTTTTTT.

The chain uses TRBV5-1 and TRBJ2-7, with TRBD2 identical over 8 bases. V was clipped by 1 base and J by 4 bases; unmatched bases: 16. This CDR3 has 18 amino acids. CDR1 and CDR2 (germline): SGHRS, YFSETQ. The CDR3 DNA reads TGCGCCAGCAGCTTGACTCTGGGGAGGCCTGGCGGGGGGTACGAGCAGTACTTC. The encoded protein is CASSLTLGRPGGGYEQYF.

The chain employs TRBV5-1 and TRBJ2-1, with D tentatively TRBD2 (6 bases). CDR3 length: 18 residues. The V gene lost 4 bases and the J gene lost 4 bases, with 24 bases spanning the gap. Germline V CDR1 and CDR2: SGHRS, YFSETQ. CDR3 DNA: TGCGCCAGCAGCCCGAAAGTGAAGGCGGGAAGAGCTTACAATGAGCAGTTCTTC. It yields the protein CASSPKVKAGRAYNEQFF.

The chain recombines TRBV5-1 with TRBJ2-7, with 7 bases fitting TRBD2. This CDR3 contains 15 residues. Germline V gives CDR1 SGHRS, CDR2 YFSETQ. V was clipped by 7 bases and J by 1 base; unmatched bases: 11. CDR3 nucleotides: TGCGCCAGCTGCAACCGGGACTATCTATCCTACGAGCAGTACTTC. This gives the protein CASCNRDYLSYEQYF.

The CDR3 sequence is CASSFGGAGNQPQHF. The CDR3 DNA follows: TGTGCCAGCAGTTTTGGGGGCGCGGGCAATCAGCCCCAGCATTTT. The V and J genes are TRBV27 and TRBJ1-5, with D maybe TRBD1 (6 bases). This CDR3 is built from 15 residues. Germline CDR1 MNHEY, CDR2 SMNVEV (reference sequence). V was shortened by 3 bases and J by 2 bases, with 11 bases between the two germline ends.

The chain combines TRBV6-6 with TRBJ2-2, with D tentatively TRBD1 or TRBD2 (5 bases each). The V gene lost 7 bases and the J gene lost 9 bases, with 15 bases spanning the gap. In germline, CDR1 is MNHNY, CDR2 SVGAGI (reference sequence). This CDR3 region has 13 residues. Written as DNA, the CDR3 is TGTGCCAGCATCGAGGGGCGTGCACGGGAGCTGTTTTTT. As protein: CASIEGRARELFF.

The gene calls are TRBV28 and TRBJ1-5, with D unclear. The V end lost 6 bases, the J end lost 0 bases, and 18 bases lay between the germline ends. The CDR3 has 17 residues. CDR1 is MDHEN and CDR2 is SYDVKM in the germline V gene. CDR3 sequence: CASSSNGPPISNQPQHF. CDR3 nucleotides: TGTGCCAGCAGCTCTAACGGACCCCCGATTAGCAATCAGCCCCAGCATTTT.

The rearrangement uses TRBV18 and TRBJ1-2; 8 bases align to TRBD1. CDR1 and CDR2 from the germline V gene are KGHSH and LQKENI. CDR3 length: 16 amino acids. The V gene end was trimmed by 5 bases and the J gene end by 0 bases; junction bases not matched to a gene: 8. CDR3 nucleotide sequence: TGTGCCAGCTCAGCGGACAGGGTCCCTTCTAACTATGGCTACACCTTC. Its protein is CASSADRVPSNYGYTF.

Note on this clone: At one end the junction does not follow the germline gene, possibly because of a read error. This CDR3 is CASSLDGGTGAFF. In DNA form, the CDR3 reads TGTGCCAGCAGCTTAGACGGGGGGACTGGAGCTTTCTTT. V gene TRBV7-9 combines with J gene TRBJ1-1; maybe TRBD1 (5 bases). The length of the CDR3 is 13 residues. CDR1 is SEHNR, CDR2 FQNEAQ, per germline (reference sequence).

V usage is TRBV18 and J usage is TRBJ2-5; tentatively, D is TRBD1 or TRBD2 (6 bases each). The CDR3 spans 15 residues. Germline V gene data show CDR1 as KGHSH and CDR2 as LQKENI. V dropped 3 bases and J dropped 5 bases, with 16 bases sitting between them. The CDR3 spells CASSPVPSGAETQYF. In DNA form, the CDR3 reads TGTGCCAGCTCACCCGTCCCCTCGGGGGCGGAGACCCAGTACTTC.

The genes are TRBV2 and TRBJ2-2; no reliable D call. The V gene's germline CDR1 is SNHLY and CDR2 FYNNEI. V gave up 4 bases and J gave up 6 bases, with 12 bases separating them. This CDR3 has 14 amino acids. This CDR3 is CASSGSPPPGELFF. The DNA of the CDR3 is TGTGCCAGCAGTGGAAGCCCTCCCCCCGGGGAGCTGTTTTTT.

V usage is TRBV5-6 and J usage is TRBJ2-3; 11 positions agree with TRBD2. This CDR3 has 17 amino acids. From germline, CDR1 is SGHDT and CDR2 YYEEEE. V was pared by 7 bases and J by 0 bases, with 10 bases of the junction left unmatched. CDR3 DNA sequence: TGTGCCAGCCGAACTAGCGGGAGCTGGTATAGCACAGATACGCAGTATTTT. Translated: CASRTSGSWYSTDTQYF.

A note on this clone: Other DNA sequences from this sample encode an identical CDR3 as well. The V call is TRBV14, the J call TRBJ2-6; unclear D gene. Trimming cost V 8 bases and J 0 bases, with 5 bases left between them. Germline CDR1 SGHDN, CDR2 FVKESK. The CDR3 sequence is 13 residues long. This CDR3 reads CASRNSGANVLTF. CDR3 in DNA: TGTGCCAGCCGGAACTCTGGGGCCAACGTCCTGACTTTC.

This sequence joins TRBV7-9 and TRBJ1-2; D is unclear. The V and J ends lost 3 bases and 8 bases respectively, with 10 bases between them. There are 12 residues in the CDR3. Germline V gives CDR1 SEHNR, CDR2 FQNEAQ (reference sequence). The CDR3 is CASSLVDEGYTF. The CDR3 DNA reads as TGTGCCAGCAGCTTGGTTGACGAAGGCTACACCTTC.

The CDR3 DNA follows: TGTGCCAGTAGTAACGGGCTAGCGGGCCCCGGGGAGCTGTTTTTT. It is translated as CASSNGLAGPGELFF. This rearrangement joins TRBV19 to TRBJ2-2, with 8 positions matching TRBD2. The CDR3 has 15 amino acids. Germline CDR1 and CDR2: LNHDA and SQIVND (reference sequence). V trimming: 4 bases; J trimming: 6 bases; junction bases outside the gene matches: 7.

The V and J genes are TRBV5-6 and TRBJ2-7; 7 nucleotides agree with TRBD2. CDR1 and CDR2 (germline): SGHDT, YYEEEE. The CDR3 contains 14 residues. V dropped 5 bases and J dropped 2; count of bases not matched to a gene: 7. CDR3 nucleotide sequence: TGTGCCAGCAGGGGGAGGGGTGGCCCCTACGAGCAGTACTTC. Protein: CASRGRGGPYEQYF. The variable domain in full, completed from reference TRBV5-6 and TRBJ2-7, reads DAGVTQSPTHLIKTRGQQVTLRCSPKSGHDTVSWYQQALGQGPQFIFQYYEEEERQRGNFPDRFSGHQFPNYSSELNVNALLLGDSALYLCASRGRGGPYEQYFGPGTRLTVT.

As DNA, the CDR3 is TGTGCCAGCAGCTCAGGGGCGAATGAAGCTTTCTTT. This codes for CASSSGANEAFF. The chain recombines TRBV6-5 with TRBJ1-1; D perhaps matches TRBD1 (6 bases). Deletions cut 6 bases from V and 7 bases from J, with 12 bases between. Germline assignment: CDR1 MNHEY and CDR2 SVGAGI. The CDR3 is made up of 12 amino acids.

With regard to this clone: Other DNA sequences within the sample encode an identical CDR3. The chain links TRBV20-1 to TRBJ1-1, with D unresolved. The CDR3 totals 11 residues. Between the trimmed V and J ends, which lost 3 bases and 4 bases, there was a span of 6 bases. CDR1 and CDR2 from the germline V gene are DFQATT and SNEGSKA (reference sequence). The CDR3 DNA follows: TGCAGTGCTAGGGGTTCCACTGAAGCTTTCTTT. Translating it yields CSARGSTEAFF.

CDR3 amino acids: CASSYPGLAGNREQFF. The CDR3, as DNA: TGTGCCAGCAGTTACCCGGGACTAGCGGGAAACCGTGAGCAGTTCTTC. The V call is TRBV28, the J call TRBJ2-1; 13 bases fit TRBD2. The CDR3 consists of 16 residues. J was trimmed by 9 bases and V by 4 bases; bases with no gene match: 9. CDR1 and CDR2 (germline): MDHEN, SYDVKM.

CDR3 region: CASSHKITGGWDTGELFF. As DNA, the CDR3 is TGCGCCAGCAGCCATAAAATCACAGGGGGCTGGGACACCGGGGAGCTGTTTTTT. The V gene is TRBV5-1, the J gene TRBJ2-2; TRBD1 matches at 9 bases. Trimming took 4 bases from V and 3 from J; bases not matched to a gene: 13. The germline CDR1 and CDR2 sequences are SGHRS and YFSETQ. The CDR3 is 18 residues long. Supplemented by reference TRBV5-1 and TRBJ2-2, the full variable domain reads KAGVTQTPRYLIKTRGQQVTLSCSPISGHRSVSWYQQTPGQGLQFLFEYFSETQRNKGNFPGRFSGRQFSNSRSEMNVSTLELGDSALYLCASSHKITGGWDTGELFFGEGSRLTVL.

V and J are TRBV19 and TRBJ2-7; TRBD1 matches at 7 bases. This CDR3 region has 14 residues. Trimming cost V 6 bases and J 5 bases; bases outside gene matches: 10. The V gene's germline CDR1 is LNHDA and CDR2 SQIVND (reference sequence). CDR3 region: CASSSGQFYDEQYF. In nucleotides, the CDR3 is TGTGCCAGTAGCTCGGGACAGTTTTACGACGAGCAGTACTTC.

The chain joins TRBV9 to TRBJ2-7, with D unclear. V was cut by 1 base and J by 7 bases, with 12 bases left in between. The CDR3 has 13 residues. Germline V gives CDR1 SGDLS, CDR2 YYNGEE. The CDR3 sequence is CASSVSQVGEQYF. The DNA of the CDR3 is TGTGCCAGCAGCGTAAGCCAGGTGGGGGAGCAGTACTTC.

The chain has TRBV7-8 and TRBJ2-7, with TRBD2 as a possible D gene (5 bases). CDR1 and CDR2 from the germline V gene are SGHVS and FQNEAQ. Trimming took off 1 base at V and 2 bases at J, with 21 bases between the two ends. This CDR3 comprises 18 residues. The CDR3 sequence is CASSLVSLRRVTAYEQYF. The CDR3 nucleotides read TGTGCCAGCAGCTTAGTTTCTCTCAGGCGGGTGACTGCCTACGAGCAGTACTTC.

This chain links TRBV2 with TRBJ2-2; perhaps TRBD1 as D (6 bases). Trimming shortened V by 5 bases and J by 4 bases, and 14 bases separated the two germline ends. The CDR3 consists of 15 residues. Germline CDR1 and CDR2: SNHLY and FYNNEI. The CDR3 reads CASSIQGSSTGELFF. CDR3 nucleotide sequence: TGTGCCAGCAGTATACAGGGTTCCAGCACCGGGGAGCTGTTTTTT.